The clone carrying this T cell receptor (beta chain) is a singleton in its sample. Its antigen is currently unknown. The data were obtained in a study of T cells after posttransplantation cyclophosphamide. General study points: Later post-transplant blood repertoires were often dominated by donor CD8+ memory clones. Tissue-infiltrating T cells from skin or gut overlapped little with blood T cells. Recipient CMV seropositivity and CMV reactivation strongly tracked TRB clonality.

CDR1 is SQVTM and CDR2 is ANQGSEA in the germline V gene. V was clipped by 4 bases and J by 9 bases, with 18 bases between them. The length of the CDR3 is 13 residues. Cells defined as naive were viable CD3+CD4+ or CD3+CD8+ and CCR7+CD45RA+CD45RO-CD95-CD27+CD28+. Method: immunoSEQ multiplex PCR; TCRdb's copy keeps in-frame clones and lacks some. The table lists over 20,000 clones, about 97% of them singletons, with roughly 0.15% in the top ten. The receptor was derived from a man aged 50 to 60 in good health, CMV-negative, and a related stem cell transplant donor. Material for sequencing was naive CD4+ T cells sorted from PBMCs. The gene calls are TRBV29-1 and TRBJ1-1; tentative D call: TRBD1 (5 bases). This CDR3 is CSVALLGVEKAFF. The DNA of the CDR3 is TGCAGCGTTGCCCTATTAGGGGTCGAGAAAGCTTTCTTT.